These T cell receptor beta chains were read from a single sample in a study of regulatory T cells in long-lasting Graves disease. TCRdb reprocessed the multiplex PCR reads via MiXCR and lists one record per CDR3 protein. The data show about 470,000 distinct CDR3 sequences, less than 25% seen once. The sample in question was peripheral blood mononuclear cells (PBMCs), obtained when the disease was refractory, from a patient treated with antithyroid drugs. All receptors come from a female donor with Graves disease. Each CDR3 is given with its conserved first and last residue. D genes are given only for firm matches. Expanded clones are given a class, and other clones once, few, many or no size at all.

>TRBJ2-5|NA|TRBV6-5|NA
CASSYVGMEQETQYF
TGTGCCAGCAGTTACGTCGGGATGGAACAAGAGACCCAGTACTTC
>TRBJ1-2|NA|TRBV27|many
CASSLLGGGRGWSGYTF
TGTGCCAGCAGTTTACTGGGTGGGGGCAGAGGGTGGTCGGGCTACACCTTC
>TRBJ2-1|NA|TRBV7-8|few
CASSFQSNEQFF
TGTGCCAGCAGCTTTCAGAGCAATGAGCAGTTCTTC
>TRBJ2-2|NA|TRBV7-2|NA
CASSLVREMGGELFF
TGTGCCAGCAGCTTAGTCAGGGAAATGGGCGGGGAGCTGTTTTTT
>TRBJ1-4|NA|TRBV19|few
CASNRDVNEKLFF
TGTGCCAGTAACCGGGACGTAAATGAAAAACTGTTTTTT
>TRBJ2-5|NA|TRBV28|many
CASSFRGLGDETQYF
TGTGCCAGCAGTTTTAGGGGGTTAGGGGATGAGACCCAGTACTTC
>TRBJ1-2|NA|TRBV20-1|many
CSARNRDLNGYTF
TGCAGTGCTAGGAACAGGGACCTTAATGGCTACACCTTC
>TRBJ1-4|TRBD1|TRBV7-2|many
CASSQRQGWGEKLFF
TGTGCCAGCAGCCAGCGACAGGGGTGGGGTGAAAAACTGTTTTTT
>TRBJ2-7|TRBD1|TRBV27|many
CASRTGGETYEQYF
TGTGCCAGCAGAACAGGGGGTGAGACCTACGAGCAGTACTTC
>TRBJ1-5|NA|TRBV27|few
CASSLRGRQPQHF
TGTGCCAGCAGTTTACGGGGTCGGCAGCCCCAGCATTTT
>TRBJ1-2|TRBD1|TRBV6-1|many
CASSDLDRGRGYTF
TGTGCCAGCAGTGACCTTGACAGGGGGCGAGGCTACACCTTC
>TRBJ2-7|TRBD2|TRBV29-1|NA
CSVRSLAGGPGEQYF
TGCAGCGTCCGATCACTAGCGGGAGGGCCTGGGGAGCAGTACTTC
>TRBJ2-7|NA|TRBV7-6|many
CASSLGGVPSYEQYF
TGTGCCAGCAGCTTAGGGGGAGTGCCATCGTACGAGCAGTACTTC
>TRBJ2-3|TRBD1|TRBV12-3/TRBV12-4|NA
CASSLRTGGDTSTDTQYF
TGTGCCAGCAGTTTAAGAACAGGGGGAGATACTAGCACAGATACGCAGTATTTT